This TCR beta chain was captured by sequencing in a study of blood T cell repertoires in COVID-19. The wider study: Specimens from acute and convalescent COVID-19 originated in the United States, Italy and Spain. The analysed material was cDNA or gDNA that came from T cells, B-cell-depleted T cells, or PBMCs.

This clone was detected once. The CDR3 runs 14 residues. Original handling: By means of reference gene primer amplification, nucleated cell counts were estimated. Some clones are missing from TCRdb's copy, which holds only in-frame ones; the method was immunoSEQ multiplex PCR. From that table come the V and J calls and clone size; the DNA was used to work out D and trimming. The table has roughly 230,000 clones, around four fifths seen once; the top ten hold approximately 9%. The chain couples TRBV21-1 to TRBJ2-7; no check of the table's D call, TRBD1, against the DNA was made. TRBV21-1 is assigned pseudogene status. This TCR was recovered from a man in his forties or fifties with active or convalescent COVID-19. Sequenced material: peripheral blood. This CDR3 reads CASTKRTNSYEQYF. The CDR3 DNA follows: TGTGCCAGCACCAAGAGGACAAACTCCTACGAGCAGTACTTC.